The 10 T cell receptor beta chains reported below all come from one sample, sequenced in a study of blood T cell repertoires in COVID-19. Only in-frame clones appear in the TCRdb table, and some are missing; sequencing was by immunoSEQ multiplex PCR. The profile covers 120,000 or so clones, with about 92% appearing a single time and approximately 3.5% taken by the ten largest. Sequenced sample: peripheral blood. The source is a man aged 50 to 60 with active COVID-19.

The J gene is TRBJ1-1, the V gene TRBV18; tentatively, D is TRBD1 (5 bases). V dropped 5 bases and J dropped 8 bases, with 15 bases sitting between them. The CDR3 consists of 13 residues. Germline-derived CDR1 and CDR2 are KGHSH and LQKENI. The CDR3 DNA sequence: TGTGCCAGCTCAAGCAAGTCGGGGGTCGAAGCTTTCTTT. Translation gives CASSSKSGVEAFF.

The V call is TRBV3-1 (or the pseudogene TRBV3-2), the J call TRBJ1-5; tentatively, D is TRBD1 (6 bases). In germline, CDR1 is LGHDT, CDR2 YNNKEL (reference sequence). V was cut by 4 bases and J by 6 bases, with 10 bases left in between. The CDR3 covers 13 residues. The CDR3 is CASSRGLGQPQHF. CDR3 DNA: TGTGCCAGCAGCCGGGGGCTCGGTCAGCCCCAGCATTTT.

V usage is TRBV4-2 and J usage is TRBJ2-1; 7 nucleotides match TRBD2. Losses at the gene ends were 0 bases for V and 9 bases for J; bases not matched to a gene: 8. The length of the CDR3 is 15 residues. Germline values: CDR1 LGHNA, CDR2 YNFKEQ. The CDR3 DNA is TGTGCCAGCAGCCAAGAGGGGGAGGGCCTTAGTGAGCAGTTCTTC. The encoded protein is CASSQEGEGLSEQFF.

The CDR3 loop reads CSASGRLNTEAFF. The CDR3 region has the DNA TGCAGTGCTAGTGGTCGGTTGAACACTGAAGCTTTCTTT. The chain couples TRBV20-1 to TRBJ1-1; D gene uncertain. V was cut by 3 bases and J by 0 bases, with 8 bases left in between. Germline assignment: CDR1 DFQATT and CDR2 SNEGSKA (reference sequence). This CDR3 comprises 13 residues.

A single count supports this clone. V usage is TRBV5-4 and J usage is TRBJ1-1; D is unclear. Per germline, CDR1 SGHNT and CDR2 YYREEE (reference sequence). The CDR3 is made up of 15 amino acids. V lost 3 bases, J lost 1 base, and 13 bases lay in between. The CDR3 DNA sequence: TGTGCCAGCAGCTGGGCGGCGGGCCAGAACACTGAAGCTTTCTTT. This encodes CASSWAAGQNTEAFF.

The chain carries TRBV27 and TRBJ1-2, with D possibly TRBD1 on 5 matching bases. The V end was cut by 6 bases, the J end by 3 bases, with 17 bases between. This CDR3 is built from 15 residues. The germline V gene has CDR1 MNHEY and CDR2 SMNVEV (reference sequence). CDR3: CASSSQRDRDYGYTF. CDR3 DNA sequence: TGTGCCAGCAGCTCCCAGCGAGACAGAGACTATGGCTACACCTTC.

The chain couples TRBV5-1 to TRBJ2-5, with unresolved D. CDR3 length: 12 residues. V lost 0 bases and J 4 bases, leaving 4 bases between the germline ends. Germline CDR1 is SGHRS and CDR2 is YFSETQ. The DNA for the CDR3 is TGCGCCAGCAGCTTGGACAGAGAGACCCAGTACTTC. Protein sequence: CASSLDRETQYF.

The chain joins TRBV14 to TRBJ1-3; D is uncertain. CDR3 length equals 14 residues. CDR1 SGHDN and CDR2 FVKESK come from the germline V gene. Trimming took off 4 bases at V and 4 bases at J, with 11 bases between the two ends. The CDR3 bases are TGTGCCAGCAGCCCCCTGACAACCGGAAACACCATATATTTT. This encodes CASSPLTTGNTIYF.

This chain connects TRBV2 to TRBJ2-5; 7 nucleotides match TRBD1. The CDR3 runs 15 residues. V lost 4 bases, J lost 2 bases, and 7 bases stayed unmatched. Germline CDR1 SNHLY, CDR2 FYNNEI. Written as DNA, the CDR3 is TGTGCCAGCAGTGTGGACAGGTACAGGCAAGAGACCCAGTACTTC. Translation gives CASSVDRYRQETQYF.

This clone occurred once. In DNA, the CDR3 is TGCGCCAGCAGCTCCGGAGGGTATGGCTACACCTTC. Amino acid sequence: CASSSGGYGYTF. J is TRBJ1-2 and V is TRBV5-1; D gene unclear. CDR1 and CDR2 from the germline V gene are SGHRS and YFSETQ. The CDR3 consists of 12 residues. With 3 bases removed from V and 5 bases from J, the gap between germline ends came to 8 bases.